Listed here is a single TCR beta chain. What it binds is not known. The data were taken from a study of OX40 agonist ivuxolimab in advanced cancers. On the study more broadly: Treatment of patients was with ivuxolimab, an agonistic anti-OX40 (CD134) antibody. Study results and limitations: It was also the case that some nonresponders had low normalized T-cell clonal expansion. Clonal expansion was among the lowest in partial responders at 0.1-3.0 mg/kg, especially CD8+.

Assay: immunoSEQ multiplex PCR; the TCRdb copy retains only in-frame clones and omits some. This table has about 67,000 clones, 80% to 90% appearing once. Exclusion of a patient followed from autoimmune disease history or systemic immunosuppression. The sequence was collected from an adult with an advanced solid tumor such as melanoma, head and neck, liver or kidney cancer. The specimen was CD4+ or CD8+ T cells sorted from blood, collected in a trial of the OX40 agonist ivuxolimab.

CDR3: CASSQDIGGSYSGANVLTF. The CDR3 DNA follows: TGCGCCAGCAGCCAAGATATTGGGGGCTCCTACTCTGGGGCCAACGTCCTGACTTTC. The chain carries TRBV4-1 and TRBJ2-6; D might be TRBD1 (6 bases). The germline CDR1 and CDR2 sequences are MGHRA and YSYEKL. Trimming pared 0 bases from V and 0 bases from J, leaving 15 bases between. The CDR3 spans 19 residues.